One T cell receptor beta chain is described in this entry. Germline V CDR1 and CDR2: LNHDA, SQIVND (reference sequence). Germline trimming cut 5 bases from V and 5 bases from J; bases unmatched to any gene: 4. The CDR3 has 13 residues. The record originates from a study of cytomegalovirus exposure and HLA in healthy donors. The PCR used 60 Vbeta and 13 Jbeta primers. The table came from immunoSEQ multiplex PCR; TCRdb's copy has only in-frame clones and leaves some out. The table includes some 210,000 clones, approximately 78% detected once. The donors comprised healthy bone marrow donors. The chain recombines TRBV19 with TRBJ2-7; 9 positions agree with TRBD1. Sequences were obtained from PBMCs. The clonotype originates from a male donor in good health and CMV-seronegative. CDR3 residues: CASSRGQGDEQYF. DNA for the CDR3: TGTGCCAGTAGTCGGGGACAGGGTGACGAGCAGTACTTC.